The clone carrying this T cell receptor (beta chain) showed up just a few times. The antigen is unknown. One end of the junction varies from germline; a read error may be responsible. Amplification yielded TCR beta CDR3 regions, with RNA transcripts as the source. Primed by the HTBI set, a first-round RT-PCR was run on the TCR CDR3. From the multiplex PCR reads, TCRdb called clonotypes with MiXCR, one entry per CDR3 protein. The top ten clones hold about 35% of a sample with about 640,000 distinct CDR3 sequences, around 20% of them seen once. These data come from a study of T cells in Graves' hyperthyroidism and ophthalmopathy. Points from the study as a whole: The model identified upcoming ophthalmopathy a median about 7.1 months ahead of onset. The majority of expanded thyroid clonotypes above 0.001 also appeared in blood.

This CDR3 contains 16 residues. Germline CDR1 is SGHKS and CDR2 is YYEKEE (reference sequence). Each ophthalmopathy patient scored at least 3 on the Clinical Activity Score and at least 4 on NOSPECS grade, with duration under 3 months. This chain uses TRBV5-5 with TRBJ2-1; 12 positions agree with TRBD2. The sample comprised blood. The TCR originated in a man aged 25 to 40 with Graves' ophthalmopathy. In nucleotides, the CDR3 is TGTGCCAGCAGCTTCCGCTCTAGCGGGAGGGACAAGGAGCAGTTCTTC. Translation: CASSFRSSGRDKEQFF.